This T cell receptor (beta chain) was obtained from a study of radiotherapy plus CTLA-4 blockade in lung cancer. For the study at large: Across the patients, objective responses occurred in about 18%, and disease control in 30% to 40%. Study outcomes and limitations: After radiotherapy and ipilimumab, tumor-derived clones expanded in peripheral blood. Early blood T cell clone changes and increased post-radiation serum interferon-beta were reportedly the strongest response predictors.

Sequenced by immunoSEQ multiplex PCR; TCRdb stores in-frame clones only, minus some. The table lists some 60,000 clones, roughly 80% of them singletons. Focal radiation with ipilimumab CTLA-4 blockade was given to patients with chemo-refractory metastatic non-small-cell lung cancer. As for this clone: What it binds is unknown.

The germline V gene encodes CDR1 MDHEN and CDR2 SYDVKM. This CDR3 has 16 residues. V dropped 5 bases and J dropped 6; count of bases not matched to a gene: 13. The sequence came from a human donor with non-small cell lung cancer who had a complete response to radiotherapy plus ipilimumab. Sequencing used peripheral blood, obtained from a patient treated with radiotherapy plus ipilimumab. This chain links TRBV28 with TRBJ1-5; 7 nucleotides agree with TRBD1. The DNA of the CDR3 is TGTGCCAGCAGTCCAAGGTGGAGGGGGCGCGCTCAGCCCCAGCATTTT. Protein: CASSPRWRGRAQPQHF.